A selection of T cell receptor beta chains follows, all from one sample in a study of shared clonotypes between healthy human individuals. Clones were read by immunoSEQ multiplex PCR, and TCRdb kept only the in-frame ones, dropping some. Among approximately 2,300,000 clones listed, 85% to 95% were seen once. Sequencing was carried out using naive CD4+ T cells from PBMCs. The receptors stem from a man younger than 35 in good health. Some clones in this sample may be carry-over from other donors' samples. The CDR3 runs from the conserved cysteine through the conserved F or W. A D gene is named only where the DNA matches it firmly. Rows give clone size only sometimes, using once, few, many, or a class for an expanded clone.

D gene,CDR3 length,V gene,J gene,clone size,CDR3 protein,CDR3 DNA
TRBD1,15,TRBV30,TRBJ1-2,few,CAWTRTGLGNYGYTF,TGTGCCTGGACCCGGACAGGGCTTGGGAACTATGGCTACACCTTC
NA,12,TRBV6-1,TRBJ2-7,NA,CASSIGPYEQYF,TGTGCCAGCAGTATCGGCCCTTACGAGCAGTACTTC
NA,14,TRBV25-1,TRBJ2-5,once,CASSVDRFKETQYF,TGTGCCAGCAGTGTTGACAGGTTCAAAGAGACCCAGTACTTC
NA,14,TRBV29-1,TRBJ1-1,NA,CSVEVPGKNTEAFF,TGCAGCGTTGAAGTTCCAGGGAAGAACACTGAAGCTTTCTTT
NA,15,TRBV5-1,TRBJ2-2,NA,CASSLGGVNTGELFF,TGCGCCAGCAGCTTGGGAGGGGTGAACACCGGGGAGCTGTTTTTT
NA,18,TRBV7-2,TRBJ2-6,NA,CASSLGRLTYSGANVLTF,TGTGCCAGCAGCTTAGGGCGCCTAACCTACTCTGGGGCCAACGTCCTGACTTTC
NA,15,TRBV6-5,TRBJ2-2,NA,CASSYFLPRDRELFF,TGTGCCAGCAGTTACTTTCTACCCCGGGACCGGGAGCTGTTTTTT
NA,9,TRBV20-1,TRBJ1-2,NA,CSRGDGYTF,TGCAGCAGAGGGGATGGCTACACCTTC
NA,15,TRBV19,TRBJ1-2,NA,CASSFQSTLSGGYTF,TGTGCCAGTAGTTTTCAATCGACCCTGTCGGGTGGCTACACCTTC
NA,17,TRBV19,TRBJ2-6,NA,CASSINREAPGANVLTF,TGTGCCAGTAGTATAAACAGGGAAGCACCTGGGGCCAACGTCCTGACTTTC
TRBD1,13,TRBV9,TRBJ1-2,NA,CASSVAVQGGRAF,TGTGCCAGCAGCGTAGCTGTACAGGGGGGCCGCGCCTTC
NA,12,TRBV2,TRBJ2-3,NA,CASSPVTDTQYF,TGTGCCAGCAGTCCAGTCACAGATACGCAGTATTTT
NA,16,TRBV4-1,TRBJ2-7,NA,CASSQDPTGLGREQYF,TGCGCCAGCAGCCAAGACCCGACAGGCCTGGGCCGGGAGCAGTACTTC
NA,13,TRBV4-1,TRBJ1-4,few,CASSRDRAGKLFF,TGCGCCAGCAGCCGGGACCGGGCTGGAAAACTGTTTTTT